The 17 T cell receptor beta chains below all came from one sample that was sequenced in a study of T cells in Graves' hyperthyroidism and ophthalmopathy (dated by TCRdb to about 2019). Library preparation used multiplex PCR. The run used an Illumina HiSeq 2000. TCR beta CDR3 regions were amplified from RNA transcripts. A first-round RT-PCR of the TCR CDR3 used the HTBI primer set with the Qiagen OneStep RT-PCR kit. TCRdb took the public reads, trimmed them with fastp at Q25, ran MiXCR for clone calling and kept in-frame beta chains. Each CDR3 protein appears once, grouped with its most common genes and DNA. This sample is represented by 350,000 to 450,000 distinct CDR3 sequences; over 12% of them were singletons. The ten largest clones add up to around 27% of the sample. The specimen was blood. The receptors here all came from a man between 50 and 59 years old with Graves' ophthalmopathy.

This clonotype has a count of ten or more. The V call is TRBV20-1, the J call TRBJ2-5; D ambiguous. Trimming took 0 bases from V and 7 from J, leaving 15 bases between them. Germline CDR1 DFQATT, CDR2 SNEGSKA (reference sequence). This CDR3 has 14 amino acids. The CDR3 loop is CSARDSTSTTTQYF. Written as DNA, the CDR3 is TGCAGTGCTAGAGATTCGACTTCCACCACGACCCAGTACTTC.

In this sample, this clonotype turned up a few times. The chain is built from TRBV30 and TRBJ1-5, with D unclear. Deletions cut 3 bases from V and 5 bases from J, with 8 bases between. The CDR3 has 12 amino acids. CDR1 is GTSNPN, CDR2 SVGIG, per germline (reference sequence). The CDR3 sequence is CAWRTGDQPQHF. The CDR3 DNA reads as TGTGCCTGGAGAACTGGTGATCAGCCCCAGCATTTT.

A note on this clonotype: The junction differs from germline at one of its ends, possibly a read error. This CDR3 reads CASSRQLQETQYF. DNA of the CDR3: TGTGCCAGCAGCCGACAGTTACAAGAGACCCAGTACTTC. The gene calls are TRBV5-1 and TRBJ2-5, with a weak D call TRBD1 (5 bases). The CDR3 runs 13 residues. Germline assignment: CDR1 SGHRS and CDR2 YFSETQ.

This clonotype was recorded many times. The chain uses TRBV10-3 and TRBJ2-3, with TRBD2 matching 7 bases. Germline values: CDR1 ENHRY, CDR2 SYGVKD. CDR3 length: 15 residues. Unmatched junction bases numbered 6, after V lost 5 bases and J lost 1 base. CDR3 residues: CAISLGGIGTDTQYF. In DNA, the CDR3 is TGTGCCATCAGTCTCGGGGGGATCGGCACAGATACGCAGTATTTT.

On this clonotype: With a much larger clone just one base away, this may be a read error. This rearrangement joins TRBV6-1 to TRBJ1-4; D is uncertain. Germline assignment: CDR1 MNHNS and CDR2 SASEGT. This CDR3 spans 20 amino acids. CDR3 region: CASSDWGFRAREKINEKVFF. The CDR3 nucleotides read TGTGCCAGCAGTGACTGGGGTTTTAGGGCCAGAGAGAAGATTAATGAAAAAGTGTTTTTT.

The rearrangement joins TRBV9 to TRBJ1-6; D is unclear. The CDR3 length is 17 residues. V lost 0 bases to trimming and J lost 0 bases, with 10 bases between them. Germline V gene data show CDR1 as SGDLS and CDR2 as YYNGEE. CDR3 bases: TGTGCCAGCAGCGTAGAGCCGGGGAGCTCCTATAATTCACCCCTCCACTTT. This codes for CASSVEPGSSYNSPLHF.

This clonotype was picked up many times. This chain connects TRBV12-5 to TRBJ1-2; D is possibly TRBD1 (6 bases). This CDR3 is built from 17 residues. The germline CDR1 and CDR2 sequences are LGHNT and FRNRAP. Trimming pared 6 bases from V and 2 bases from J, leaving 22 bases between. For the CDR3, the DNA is TGTGCTAGTGGGGGATCCTCCGCGGGACAATGGAACTATGGCTACACCTTC. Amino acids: CASGGSSAGQWNYGYTF.

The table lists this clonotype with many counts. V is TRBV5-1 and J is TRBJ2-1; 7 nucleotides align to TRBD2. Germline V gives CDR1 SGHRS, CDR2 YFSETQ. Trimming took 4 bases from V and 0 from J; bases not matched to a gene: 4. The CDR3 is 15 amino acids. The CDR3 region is CASSLAAGSYNEQFF. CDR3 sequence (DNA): TGCGCCAGCAGCCTAGCGGCTGGCTCCTACAATGAGCAGTTCTTC.

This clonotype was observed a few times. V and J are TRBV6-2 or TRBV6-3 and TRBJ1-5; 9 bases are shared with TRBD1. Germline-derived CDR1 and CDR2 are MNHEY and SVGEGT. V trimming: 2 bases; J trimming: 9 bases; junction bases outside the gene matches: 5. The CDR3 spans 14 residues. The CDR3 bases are TGTGCCAGCAGTTACGGACAGGGGTGGAGGCCCCAGCATTTT. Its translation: CASSYGQGWRPQHF.

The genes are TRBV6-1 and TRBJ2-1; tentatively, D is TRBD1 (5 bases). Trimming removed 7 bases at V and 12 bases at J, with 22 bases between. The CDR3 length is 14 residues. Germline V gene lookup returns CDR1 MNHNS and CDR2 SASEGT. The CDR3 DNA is TGTGCCAGCACGAGAACAGGAGCGTCCTCGAGGCAGTTCTTC. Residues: CASTRTGASSRQFF.

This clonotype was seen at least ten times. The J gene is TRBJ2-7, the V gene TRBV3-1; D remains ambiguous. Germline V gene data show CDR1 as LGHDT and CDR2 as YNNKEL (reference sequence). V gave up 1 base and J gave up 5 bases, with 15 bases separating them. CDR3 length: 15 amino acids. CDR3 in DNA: TGTGCCAGCAGCCAAGCGCAGTTGGCCGCGAACGAGCAGTACTTC. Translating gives CASSQAQLAANEQYF.

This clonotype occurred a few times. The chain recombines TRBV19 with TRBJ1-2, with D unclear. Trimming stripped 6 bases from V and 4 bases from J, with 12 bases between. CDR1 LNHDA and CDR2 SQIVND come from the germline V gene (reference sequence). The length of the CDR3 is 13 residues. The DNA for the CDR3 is TGTGCCAGTAGCTGGGTTTCTACCTATGGCTACACCTTC. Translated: CASSWVSTYGYTF.

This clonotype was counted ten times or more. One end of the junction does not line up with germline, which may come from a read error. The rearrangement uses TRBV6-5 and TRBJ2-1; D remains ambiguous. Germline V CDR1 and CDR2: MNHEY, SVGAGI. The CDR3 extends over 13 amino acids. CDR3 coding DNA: TGTGCCAGCAGTTACGTCTCCTCCAATGAGCAGTTCTTC. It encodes CASSYVSSNEQFF.

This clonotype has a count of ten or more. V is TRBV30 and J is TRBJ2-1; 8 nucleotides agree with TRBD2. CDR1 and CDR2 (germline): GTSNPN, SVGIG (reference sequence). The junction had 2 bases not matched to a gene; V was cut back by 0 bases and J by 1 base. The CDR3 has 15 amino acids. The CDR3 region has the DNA TGTGCCTGGAGTGTAATAGCGGGATCCTACAATGAGCAGTTCTTC. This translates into CAWSVIAGSYNEQFF.

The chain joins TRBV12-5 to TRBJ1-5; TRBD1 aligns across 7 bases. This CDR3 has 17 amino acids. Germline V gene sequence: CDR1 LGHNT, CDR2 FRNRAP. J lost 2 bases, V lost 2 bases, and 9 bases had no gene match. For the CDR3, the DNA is TGTGCTAGTGGTTTGCCATCGACAGGGCGACGCAATCAGCCCCAGCATTTT. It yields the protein CASGLPSTGRRNQPQHF. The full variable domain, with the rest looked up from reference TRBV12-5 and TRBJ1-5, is DARVTQTPRHKVTEMGQEVTMRCQPILGHNTVFWYRQTMMQGLELLAYFRNRAPLDDSGMPKDRFSAEMPDATLATLKIQPSEPRDSAVYFCASGLPSTGRRNQPQHFGDGTRLSIL.

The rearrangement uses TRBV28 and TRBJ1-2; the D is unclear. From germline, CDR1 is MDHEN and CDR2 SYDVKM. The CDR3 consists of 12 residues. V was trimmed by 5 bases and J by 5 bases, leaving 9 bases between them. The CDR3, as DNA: TGTGCCAGCAGTCCCGTCGGGTATGGCTACACCTTC. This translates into CASSPVGYGYTF.

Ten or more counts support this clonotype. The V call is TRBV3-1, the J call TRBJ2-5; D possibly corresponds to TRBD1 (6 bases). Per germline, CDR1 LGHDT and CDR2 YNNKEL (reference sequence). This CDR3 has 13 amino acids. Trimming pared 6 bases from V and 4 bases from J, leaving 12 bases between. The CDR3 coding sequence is TGTGCCAGCAGGCCAGGGGCGGGAGAGACCCAGTACTTC. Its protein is CASRPGAGETQYF.